The clone carrying this T cell receptor beta chain has more than one count but fewer than ten. MiXCR was run by TCRdb on the 5' RACE reads, yielding one entry per CDR3 protein. The table lists approximately 590,000 distinct CDR3 sequences, roughly 9.9% of them singletons. The data are from a study of identical twins. CDR3 length: 17 residues. V dropped 3 bases and J dropped 0; count of bases not matched to a gene: 8. Looked up from germline, CDR1 is LGHNA and CDR2 is YNFKEQ. The data also belong to a second study, concerning yellow fever vaccine responses in identical twins.

This chain connects TRBV4-2 to TRBJ2-3, with 8 bases that match TRBD2. The sample taken for sequencing was PBMCs. This clonotype was obtained from a woman under 30 in good health. CDR3 sequence reads: CASSQGLVRLSTDTQYF. In DNA form, the CDR3 reads TGTGCCAGCAGCCAGGGACTAGTCCGCCTAAGCACAGATACGCAGTATTTT.